What follows is one T cell receptor (beta chain) and its context. Its antigen remains unidentified. The source of the sample is a study of cytomegalovirus exposure and HLA in healthy donors. Regarding the study as a whole: Later analysis reportedly placed an Asian-associated ancestry cluster below the roughly 690-donor mean in N-insertions. Later analysis identified 15,000 to 20,000 TCR beta sequences associated with HLA alleles, using a false discovery rate threshold of 0.05. Rare TCR sequences dominated, though some public TCRs recurred in many donors.

Germline CDR1 reads SGHTA; CDR2 reads FQGTGA. CDR3 length: 15 amino acids. The trim removed 5 bases at V and 5 bases at J, leaving 7 bases unmatched. The PCR made use of 60 Vbeta and 13 Jbeta primers. As handled by the study authors: In a later analysis, approximately 80 million unique TCR beta chains included roughly 11 million shared by two or more donors. Using immunoSEQ multiplex PCR, the repertoire was profiled, and TCRdb retains in-frame clones only, with some absent. The V and J calls and clone size come from that table; D and trimming were worked out from the DNA. The sample carries 170,000 or so clones, less than 85% recorded once.

Sequences were obtained from PBMCs. This sequence was found in a young man in good health and CMV-seronegative. The chain uses TRBV7-3 and TRBJ2-5; 11 bases are a match to TRBD2. The CDR3 DNA follows: TGTGCCAGCAGCCATAGCGGGGGGGCTTTGGAGACCCAGTACTTC. Protein sequence: CASSHSGGALETQYF.